The next 32 T cell receptor beta chains were all read from a single sample in a study of shared clonotypes between healthy human individuals. TCRdb's table, derived via immunoSEQ multiplex PCR, lists solely in-frame clones and lacks some. Of about a million clones in the sample, approximately 77% are singletons; the top ten hold roughly 0.82%. The sample was memory CD4+ T cells from PBMCs. This sample's subset: CD45RA-negative fraction. These receptors all stem from a man aged 18 to 29 in good health. Some clones in this sample may be carry-over from other donors' samples.

This chain uses TRBV9 with TRBJ2-3; D may be TRBD2 (5 bases). This CDR3 has 17 residues. V was pared by 4 bases and J by 2 bases, with 20 bases between. Germline values: CDR1 SGDLS, CDR2 YYNGEE. The CDR3 coding sequence is TGTGCCAGCAGCCCGATTAACTTGCGGGCCTACACAGATACGCAGTATTTT. It translates to CASSPINLRAYTDTQYF.

The sample holds many counts of this clone. This chain connects TRBV9 to TRBJ1-2; 9 bases align to TRBD1. V shed 3 bases, J shed 8 bases, and the junction held 11 bases outside the gene matches. The germline CDR1 and CDR2 sequences are SGDLS and YYNGEE. The CDR3 runs to 15 residues. The CDR3 nucleotides are TGTGCCAGCAGCGCGGGGACAGGGAGGCGTAGAGGCTACACCTTC. Protein sequence: CASSAGTGRRRGYTF. The full variable domain, its missing parts supplied by reference TRBV9 and TRBJ1-2, is DSGVTQTPKHLITATGQRVTLRCSPRSGDLSVYWYQQSLDQGLQFLIQYYNGEERAKGNILERFSAQQFPDLHSELNLSSLELGDSALYFCASSAGTGRRRGYTFGSGTRLTVV.

V usage is TRBV5-4 and J usage is TRBJ2-6, with TRBD2 matching 7 bases. The trim removed 7 bases at V and 0 bases at J, leaving 10 bases unmatched. Germline V gives CDR1 SGHNT, CDR2 YYREEE (reference sequence). The CDR3 has 17 residues. The CDR3 DNA sequence: TGTGCCAGCTGGGGAGGGCCCTTGTCCTCTGGGGCCAACGTCCTGACTTTC. This codes for CASWGGPLSSGANVLTF.

In this sample, this clone turned up a few times. Other DNA sequences in this specimen translate into the identical CDR3. The rearrangement joins TRBV9 to TRBJ2-7; TRBD1 is a possible D gene (7 bases). Per the germline V gene, CDR1 is SGDLS and CDR2 is YYNGEE. The ends were cut back, 0 bases at V and 2 bases at J, with 12 bases in the middle. This CDR3 has 15 residues. DNA of the CDR3: TGTGCCAGCAGCGTAGGACAGGGAGGAACCTACGAGCAGTACTTC. Its protein is CASSVGQGGTYEQYF.

This chain joins TRBV18 and TRBJ1-5; TRBD1 aligns across 9 bases. Germline V gene data show CDR1 as KGHSH and CDR2 as LQKENI. The CDR3 is made up of 16 amino acids. The trim removed 0 bases at V and 1 base at J, leaving 1 base unmatched. CDR3 DNA: TGTGCCAGCTCACCACCAGGGACAGGGAGCAATCAGCCCCAGCATTTT. Its translation is CASSPPGTGSNQPQHF.

For the CDR3, the DNA is TGTGCCAGCAGTGAACAGGGACAGAGCACAGATACGCAGTATTTT. Translation gives CASSEQGQSTDTQYF. The chain recombines TRBV2 with TRBJ2-3; 7 positions match TRBD1. With 2 bases clipped from V and 0 bases from J, the junction kept 2 bases outside the gene matches. The CDR3 totals 15 residues. Germline lookup yields CDR1 SNHLY and CDR2 FYNNEI.

The chain couples TRBV19 to TRBJ1-5; D may be TRBD1 (6 bases). Germline V gene sequence: CDR1 LNHDA, CDR2 SQIVND (reference sequence). Trimming removed 7 bases from V and 7 bases from J, with 20 bases in between. CDR3 length: 15 amino acids. CDR3 loop: CASTFGRGLQQPQHF. The CDR3 DNA reads TGTGCCAGTACGTTCGGCAGGGGACTCCAACAGCCCCAGCATTTT. Using reference TRBV19 and TRBJ1-5 for the parts outside the CDR3, the full variable domain is DGGITQSPKYLFRKEGQNVTLSCEQNLNHDAMYWYRQDPGQGLRLIYYSQIVNDFQKGDIAEGYSVSREKKESFPLTVTSAQKNPTAFYLCASTFGRGLQQPQHFGDGTRLSIL.

The chain uses TRBV7-2 and TRBJ2-5; 10 nucleotides agree with TRBD2. The germline V gene has CDR1 SGHTA and CDR2 FQGNSA. CDR3 size: 15 residues. V was pared by 3 bases and J by 7 bases, with 8 bases of the junction left unmatched. As DNA, the CDR3 is TGTGCCAGCAGCTTTCCAAGCGGGAGGGCCGCGACCCAGTACTTC. The encoded protein is CASSFPSGRAATQYF.

This clone was seen only a few times. The same CDR3 is also encoded by other DNA sequences in this sample. The CDR3 protein is CSVDPSTDTQYF. CDR3 bases: TGCAGCGTTGATCCTAGCACAGATACGCAGTATTTT. The gene calls are TRBV29-1 and TRBJ2-3; D call uncertain. V gave up 3 bases and J gave up 0 bases, with 4 bases separating them. CDR3 size: 12 residues. CDR1 is SQVTM and CDR2 is ANQGSEA in the germline V gene.

A single count supports this clone. This chain links TRBV7-3 with TRBJ2-2; a possible D gene is TRBD1 (6 bases). V dropped 1 base and J dropped 3 bases, with 15 bases sitting between them. Germline lookup yields CDR1 SGHTA and CDR2 FQGTGA. This CDR3 contains 17 residues. CDR3 amino acids: CASSLMGARADTGELFF. CDR3 nucleotide sequence: TGTGCCAGCAGCTTAATGGGGGCGAGGGCGGACACCGGGGAGCTGTTTTTT.

The sample holds a few counts of this clone. The sample holds other DNA sequences that translate to the same CDR3. This CDR3 reads CASSLSSTEAFF. DNA of the CDR3: TGTGCCAGCAGTCTGTCGTCCACTGAAGCTTTCTTT. V and J are TRBV28 and TRBJ1-1, with D uncertain. V was pared by 5 bases and J by 4 bases, with 8 bases between. CDR1 MDHEN and CDR2 SYDVKM come from the germline V gene. The CDR3 runs 12 residues.

This clone was recorded a few times. The V gene is TRBV7-3, the J gene TRBJ1-1; D gene uncertain. V shed 1 base and J shed 4 bases, with 7 bases lying between them. Looked up from germline, CDR1 is SGHTA and CDR2 is FQGTGA. This CDR3 has 13 amino acids. The CDR3 sequence is CASSLMGATEAFF. Written as DNA, the CDR3 is TGTGCCAGCAGCTTAATGGGAGCCACTGAAGCTTTCTTT.

The chain recombines TRBV6-4 with TRBJ2-7; D possibly uses TRBD1 or TRBD2 (7 bases each). Germline-derived CDR1 and CDR2 are MRHNA and SNTAGT. The CDR3 spans 16 residues. The V end lost 8 bases, the J end lost 6 bases, and 26 bases lay between the germline ends. For the CDR3, the DNA is TGTGCCAGCCGCTTATTTAGCGGGCAGGGGGGCGGCGAGCAGTACTTC. This translates into CASRLFSGQGGGEQYF.

This clone was seen only once. A single base is all that separates this from a far larger clone, so a read error is likely. Other DNA sequences of this sample code for an identical CDR3. The chain employs TRBV5-1 and TRBJ2-5; TRBD1 might be the D (6 bases). V lost 4 bases to trimming and J lost 1 base, with 11 bases between them. The germline V gene has CDR1 SGHRS and CDR2 YFSETQ. This CDR3 has 14 amino acids. CDR3 DNA sequence: TGCGCCAGCAGCCTCGGACAGATCCAAGAGACCCAGTACTTC. This gives the protein CASSLGQIQETQYF.

This chain uses TRBV28 with TRBJ2-7; no definite D call. Trimming pared 7 bases from V and 2 bases from J, leaving 15 bases between. The CDR3 runs 14 residues. CDR1 is MDHEN and CDR2 is SYDVKM in the germline V gene. The chain's CDR3 is CASTLGRNTYEQYF. CDR3 nucleotide sequence: TGTGCCAGCACCCTGGGTCGGAACACCTACGAGCAGTACTTC.

On this clone: Other DNA sequences in this specimen translate into the identical CDR3. The CDR3 protein is CASSPTGPSTDTQYF. CDR3 coding DNA: TGCGCCAGCAGCCCAACGGGGCCTAGCACAGATACGCAGTATTTT. The chain has TRBV5-1 and TRBJ2-3, with D possibly called TRBD1 or TRBD2 (5 bases each). Looked up from germline, CDR1 is SGHRS and CDR2 is YFSETQ. The CDR3 contains 15 residues. V shed 4 bases and J shed 0 bases, with 12 bases lying between them.

The rearrangement joins TRBV28 to TRBJ1-2, with D perhaps matching TRBD1 (5 bases). The V end was cut by 3 bases, the J end by 7 bases, with 12 bases between. The germline V gene has CDR1 MDHEN and CDR2 SYDVKM. CDR3 length: 13 amino acids. The CDR3 DNA reads as TGTGCCAGCAGTTTGGCACAGGCCTCTGGCTACACCTTC. It is translated as CASSLAQASGYTF.

CDR3 amino acids: CASSPGTGAGTGELFF. CDR3 DNA: TGTGCCAGCAGCCCTGGAACGGGGGCAGGAACCGGGGAGCTGTTTTTT. V is TRBV11-3 and J is TRBJ2-2, with D perhaps assigned TRBD1 or TRBD2 (6 bases each). V dropped 5 bases and J dropped 5 bases, with 18 bases sitting between them. Germline CDR1 and CDR2: SGHNT and YENEEA. The CDR3 is 16 residues long. Supplemented by reference TRBV11-3 and TRBJ2-2, the full variable domain reads EAGVVQSPRYKIIEKKQPVAFWCNPISGHNTLYWYLQNLGQGPELLIRYENEEAVDDSQLPKDRFSAERLKGVDSTLKIQPAELGDSAVYLCASSPGTGAGTGELFFGEGSRLTVL.

Of note for this clone: The CDR3 ends on some other residue instead of the conserved phenylalanine or tryptophan, so this is likely a read error. V gene TRBV7-8 combines with J gene TRBJ1-1; 7 bases align to TRBD1. From germline, CDR1 is SGHVS and CDR2 FQNEAQ. V shed 8 bases and J 1 base; nucleotides not matched to a gene: 4. The CDR3 runs to 13 residues. The CDR3 coding sequence is TGTGCCAGCGGCTGGACAGGGAACACTGAAGCTTTCCTT. Residues: CASGWTGNTEAFL.

The chain links TRBV6-5 to TRBJ2-5; no clear D gene. Germline V gene lookup returns CDR1 MNHEY and CDR2 SVGAGI. The CDR3 runs to 13 residues. The ends were cut back, 4 bases at V and 2 bases at J, with 8 bases in the middle. CDR3 residues: CASSWAPQETQYF. CDR3 bases: TGTGCCAGCAGTTGGGCTCCACAAGAGACCCAGTACTTC.

A note on this clone: The sample contains more than one DNA sequence encoding this CDR3. The V and J genes are TRBV5-1 and TRBJ1-1; tentative D call: TRBD1 (5 bases). The CDR3 sequence is 15 residues long. The ends were cut back, 4 bases at V and 0 bases at J, with 13 bases in the middle. CDR1 and CDR2 from the germline V gene are SGHRS and YFSETQ. The DNA of the CDR3 is TGCGCCAGCAGCCCGACCGGGGGGATGAACACTGAAGCTTTCTTT. Translation: CASSPTGGMNTEAFF.

The rearrangement joins TRBV2 to TRBJ2-7, with D perhaps given as TRBD1 or TRBD2 (6 bases each). The V gene's germline CDR1 is SNHLY and CDR2 FYNNEI. Trimming left V 3 bases short and J 5 bases short, with 11 bases between. The CDR3 contains 13 residues. This CDR3 is CASSERRGNEQYF. The CDR3 DNA is TGTGCCAGCAGTGAGAGGAGGGGGAACGAGCAGTACTTC.

In nucleotides, the CDR3 is TGTGCCAGCAGCTTAAGCCTTGACAATGAGCAGTTCTTC. Translated: CASSLSLDNEQFF. The chain uses TRBV7-3 and TRBJ2-1, with D hard to call. The germline V gene encodes CDR1 SGHTA and CDR2 FQGTGA. CDR3 length: 13 residues. Trimming cost V 1 base and J 5 bases, with 6 bases left between them.

This chain joins TRBV11-1 and TRBJ2-1; 7 bases are shared with TRBD2. Germline V gives CDR1 SGHAT, CDR2 FQDESV (reference sequence). CDR3 length equals 13 residues. J was trimmed by 8 bases and V by 1 base; bases with no gene match: 2. The CDR3 loop is CASSLGAGDEQFF. The CDR3 nucleotides read TGTGCCAGCAGCTTAGGGGCGGGAGATGAGCAGTTCTTC.

About this clone itself: A clone one base away is much larger, so this may be a read error. The gene calls are TRBV6-5 and TRBJ2-6; D is undetermined. CDR3 length equals 15 residues. The germline gives CDR1 MNHEY, CDR2 SVGAGI. The CDR3, as DNA: TGTGCCAGCAGCTGGGCCGACTCTAGGGCCAACGTCCTGACTTTC. It yields the protein CASSWADSRANVLTF.

Note on this clone: Its ends do not fully match the called genes, so a read error is possible. The chain carries TRBV29-1 and TRBJ1-5; 8 bases match TRBD1. Germline values: CDR1 SQVTM, CDR2 ANQGSEA. The CDR3 has 14 residues. DNA for the CDR3: TGCAGCCTTACAGTCCCAGGGGGCAACCAGCCCCAGCATTTT. It encodes CSLTVPGGNQPQHF.

In the case of this clone: A much more abundant neighbour one base away suggests this may be a read error. The DNA for the CDR3 is TGTGCCGGCAGCCCTTTGGGAGACTCAACTAGCACAGATACGCAGTATTTT. It translates to CAGSPLGDSTSTDTQYF. This chain connects TRBV28 to TRBJ2-3; TRBD2 might be the D (5 bases). This CDR3 is built from 17 residues. Germline loops: CDR1 MDHEN, CDR2 SYDVKM.

Many counts were recorded for this clone. V gene TRBV5-1 combines with J gene TRBJ2-3, with TRBD1 matching 8 bases. Germline CDR1 SGHRS, CDR2 YFSETQ. V gave up 4 bases and J gave up 1 base; unmatched junction bases: 5. The CDR3 runs to 15 residues. The CDR3 is CASSNGQGGTDTQYF. CDR3 DNA sequence: TGCGCCAGCAGCAATGGACAGGGCGGCACAGATACGCAGTATTTT. Looking up the rest from reference TRBV5-1 and TRBJ2-3 gives the full variable domain: KAGVTQTPRYLIKTRGQQVTLSCSPISGHRSVSWYQQTPGQGLQFLFEYFSETQRNKGNFPGRFSGRQFSNSRSEMNVSTLELGDSALYLCASSNGQGGTDTQYFGPGTRLTVL.

The rearrangement joins TRBV28 to TRBJ1-2; 7 bases agree with TRBD1. V shed 5 bases and J 2 bases; nucleotides not matched to a gene: 5. CDR1 is MDHEN and CDR2 is SYDVKM in the germline V gene. The CDR3 runs to 14 residues. This CDR3 is CASSTGATNYGYTF. In nucleotides, the CDR3 is TGTGCCAGCAGTACAGGGGCTACCAACTATGGCTACACCTTC.

This chain links TRBV28 with TRBJ2-5; weak D call: TRBD1 (6 bases). Germline V CDR1 and CDR2: MDHEN, SYDVKM. The CDR3 spans 15 residues. V lost 3 bases and J 5 bases, leaving 16 bases between the germline ends. In DNA, the CDR3 is TGTGCCAGCAGTTTCGGTGCAGGGGCGGCTGAGACCCAGTACTTC. It translates to CASSFGAGAAETQYF.

For this clone: Other nucleotide sequences from this sample produce the same CDR3. The rearrangement uses TRBV9 and TRBJ1-4; D is perhaps TRBD1 (5 bases). V was cut by 4 bases and J by 2 bases, with 12 bases left in between. CDR1 is SGDLS and CDR2 is YYNGEE in the germline V gene. The CDR3 is 15 amino acids. The CDR3 nucleotides are TGTGCCAGCAGCCGGGGAGGGGCGACTAATGAAAAACTGTTTTTT. Translating gives CASSRGGATNEKLFF.

The rearrangement links TRBV7-9 to TRBJ1-3, with 9 positions matching TRBD1. The CDR3 consists of 16 residues. Trimming cost V 0 bases and J 1 base; bases outside gene matches: 1. The germline gives CDR1 SEHNR, CDR2 FQNEAQ (reference sequence). The CDR3 loop is CASSLAGTGSGNTIYF. The CDR3, as DNA: TGTGCCAGCAGCTTAGCCGGGACAGGGTCTGGAAACACCATATATTTT.